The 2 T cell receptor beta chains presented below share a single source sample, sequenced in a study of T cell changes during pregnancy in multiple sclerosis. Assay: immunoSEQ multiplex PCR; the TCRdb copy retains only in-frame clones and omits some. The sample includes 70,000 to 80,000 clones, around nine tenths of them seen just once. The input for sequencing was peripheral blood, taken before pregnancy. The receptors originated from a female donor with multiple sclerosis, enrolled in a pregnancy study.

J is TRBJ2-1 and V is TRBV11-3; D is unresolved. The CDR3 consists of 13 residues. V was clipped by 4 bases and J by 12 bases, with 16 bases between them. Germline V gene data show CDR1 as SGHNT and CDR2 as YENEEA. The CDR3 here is CASSSLLQSGQFF. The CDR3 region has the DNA TGTGCCAGCAGCTCCCTTCTGCAGTCTGGGCAGTTCTTC.

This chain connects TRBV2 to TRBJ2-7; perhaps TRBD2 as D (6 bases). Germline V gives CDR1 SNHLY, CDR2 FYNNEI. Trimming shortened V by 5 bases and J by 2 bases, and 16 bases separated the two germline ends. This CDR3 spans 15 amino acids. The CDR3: CASSREAGGAYEQYF. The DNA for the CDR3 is TGTGCCAGCAGTCGGGAAGCCGGAGGGGCCTACGAGCAGTACTTC.